This T cell receptor beta chain appears in the sequencing data of a study of metastatic and nonmetastatic thyroid tumors. Study in general: Malignant and benign thyroid patients had repertoires compared in peripheral blood and tumor or nodule tissue.

Not a single patient had been given any form of treatment at any point before undergoing thyroid surgery. Study-wide findings and caveats: The study reportedly found significantly higher TCR beta diversity in malignant thyroid tumors than benign nodules, in blood and tumor.

This clone has just a few counts. The target antigen is unknown. How the authors handled the data: The study took CDR3 differences across clinicopathological groups and made a distant-metastasis classifier for papillary thyroid cancer from them. TCRdb recomputed clones from the PCR reads via MiXCR. TCRdb's processing, not the study's, gives the V and J calls here. The sample lists some 16,000 clones, roughly 25% seen once, with roughly 22% in the top ten. Sequenced: tumor tissue. The TCR sequence derives from a female donor with papillary thyroid cancer or a benign thyroid nodule (not recorded which). Some clones in this sample may be carry-over from other donors' samples.

CDR3 coding DNA: TGTGCCAGCAGTTCGACAGCGCTAAAAAACATTCAGTACTTC. Protein product: CASSSTALKNIQYF. This chain connects TRBV28 to TRBJ2-4; perhaps TRBD1 as D (5 bases). V was clipped by 4 bases and J by 4 bases, with 11 bases between them. This CDR3 has 14 residues. In germline, CDR1 is MDHEN, CDR2 SYDVKM.